The present entry profiles one T cell receptor beta chain with its context. Sequenced by immunoSEQ multiplex PCR; TCRdb stores in-frame clones only, minus some. The repertoire consists of around 19,000 clones, with about 85% occurring once and the leading ten covering approximately 1.6%. The data belong to a study of PD-L1 blockade in urothelial cancer. This CDR3 has 17 residues. Per the germline V gene, CDR1 is SGHAT and CDR2 is FQNNGV. V lost 1 base and J 2 bases, leaving 16 bases between the germline ends. Time point meaning: peripheral blood 6 weeks after treatment start. Disease in patients was locally advanced or metastatic urothelial carcinoma.

The source material was PBMCs, sampled around atezolizumab (anti-PD-L1) treatment. The rearrangement uses TRBV11-2 and TRBJ2-3; D perhaps matches TRBD1 (6 bases). The clonotype comes from a man aged 50-59 years with urothelial cancer. CDR3 amino acids: CASSLGKQGTSTDTQYF. Here the CDR3 DNA reads TGTGCCAGCAGCTTAGGGAAACAGGGAACATCCACAGATACGCAGTATTTT. The full variable domain, rest sourced from reference TRBV11-2 and TRBJ2-3, is EAGVAQSPRYKIIEKRQSVAFWCNPISGHATLYWYQQILGQGPKLLIQFQNNGVVDDSQLPKDRFSAERLKGVDSTLKIQPAKLEDSAVYLCASSLGKQGTSTDTQYFGPGTRLTVL.